The entry that follows covers one T cell receptor (beta chain) sequence. The record originates from a study of beta chain features in type 1 diabetes. The germline V gene has CDR1 SGDLS and CDR2 YYNGEE. This CDR3 is built from 13 residues. V shed 3 bases and J 8 bases; nucleotides not matched to a gene: 4. Sequenced material consisted of expressed TCRB transcripts (all of the isolated RNA was reverse transcribed). Profiling relied on immunoSEQ multiplex PCR, and the TCRdb table lists in-frame clones only, not all of them. Of under 550,000 clones listed, approximately 10% are singletons. Blood was drawn once from each donor into heparinised tubes. The draws averaged around 0.12 L. Staining for CD45RO/CCR7/CD25/CD127/CD95/CD27 allowed sorting of CD4+ naive, central memory, regulatory and stem cell-like memory cells.

The TCR sequence derives from a woman aged 18-30 years in good health. The chain employs TRBV9 and TRBJ1-5, with TRBD1 matching over 8 bases. Sequencing was done on a sample of naive CD4+ T cells from blood. In DNA, the CDR3 is TGTGCCAGCAGCGGGACAGGGTTCAAGCCCCAGCATTTT. Amino acid sequence: CASSGTGFKPQHF.